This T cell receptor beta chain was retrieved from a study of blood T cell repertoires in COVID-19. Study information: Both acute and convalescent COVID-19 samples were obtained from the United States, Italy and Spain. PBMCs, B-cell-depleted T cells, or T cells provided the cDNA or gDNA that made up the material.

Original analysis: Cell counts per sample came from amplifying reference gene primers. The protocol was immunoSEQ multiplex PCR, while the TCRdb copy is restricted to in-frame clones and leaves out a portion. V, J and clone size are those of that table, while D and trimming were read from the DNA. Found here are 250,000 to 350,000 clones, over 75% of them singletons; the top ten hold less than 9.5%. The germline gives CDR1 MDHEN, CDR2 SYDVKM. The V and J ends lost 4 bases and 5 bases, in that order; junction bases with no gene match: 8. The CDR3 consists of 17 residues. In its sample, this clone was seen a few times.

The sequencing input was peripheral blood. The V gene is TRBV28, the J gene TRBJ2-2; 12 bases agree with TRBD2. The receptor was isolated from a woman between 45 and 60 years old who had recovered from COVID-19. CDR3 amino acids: CASSWEGLAGRTGELFF. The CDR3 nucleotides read TGTGCCAGCAGTTGGGAGGGACTAGCGGGTCGTACCGGGGAGCTGTTTTTT.